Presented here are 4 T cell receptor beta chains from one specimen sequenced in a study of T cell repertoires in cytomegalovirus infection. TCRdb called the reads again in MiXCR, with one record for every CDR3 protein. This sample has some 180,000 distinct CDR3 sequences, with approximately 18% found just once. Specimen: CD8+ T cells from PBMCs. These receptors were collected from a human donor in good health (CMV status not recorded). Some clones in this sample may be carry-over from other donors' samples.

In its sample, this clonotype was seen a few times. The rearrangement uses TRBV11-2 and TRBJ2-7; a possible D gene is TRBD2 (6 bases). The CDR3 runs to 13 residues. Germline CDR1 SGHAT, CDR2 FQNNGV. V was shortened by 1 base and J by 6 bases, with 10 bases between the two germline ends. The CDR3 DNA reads TGTGCCAGCAGCTTAGGCGGGGTAGGCGAGCAGTACTTC. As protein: CASSLGGVGEQYF.

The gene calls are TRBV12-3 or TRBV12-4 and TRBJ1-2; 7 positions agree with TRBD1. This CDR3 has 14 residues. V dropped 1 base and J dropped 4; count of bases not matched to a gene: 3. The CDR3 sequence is CASSLGSGGYGYTF. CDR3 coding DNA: TGTGCCAGCAGTTTAGGGTCAGGGGGCTATGGCTACACCTTC.

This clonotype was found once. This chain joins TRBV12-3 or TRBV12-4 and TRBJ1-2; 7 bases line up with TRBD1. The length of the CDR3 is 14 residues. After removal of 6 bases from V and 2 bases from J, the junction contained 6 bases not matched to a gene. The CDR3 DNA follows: TGTGCCAGCAGGTCGACAGGGCCCAACTATGGCTACACCTTC. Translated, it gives CASRSTGPNYGYTF.

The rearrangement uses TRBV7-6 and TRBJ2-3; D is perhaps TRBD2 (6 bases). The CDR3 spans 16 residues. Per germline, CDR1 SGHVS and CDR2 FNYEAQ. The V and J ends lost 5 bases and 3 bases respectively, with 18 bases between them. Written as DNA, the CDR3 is TGTGCCAGCAGCCCAGACCTTGGGGCGGGGACAGATACGCAGTATTTT. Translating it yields CASSPDLGAGTDTQYF.